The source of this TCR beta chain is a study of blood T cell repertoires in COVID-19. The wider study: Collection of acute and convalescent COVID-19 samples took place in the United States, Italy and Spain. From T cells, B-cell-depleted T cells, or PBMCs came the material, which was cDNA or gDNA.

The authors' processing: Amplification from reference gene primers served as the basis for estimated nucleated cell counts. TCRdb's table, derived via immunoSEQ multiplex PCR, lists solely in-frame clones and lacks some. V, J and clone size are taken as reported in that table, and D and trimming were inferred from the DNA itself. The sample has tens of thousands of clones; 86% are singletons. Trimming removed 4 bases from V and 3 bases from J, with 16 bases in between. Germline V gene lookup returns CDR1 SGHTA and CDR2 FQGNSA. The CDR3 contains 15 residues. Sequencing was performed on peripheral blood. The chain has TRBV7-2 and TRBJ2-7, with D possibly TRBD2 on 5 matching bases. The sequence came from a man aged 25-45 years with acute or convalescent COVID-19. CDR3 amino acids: CASSWGDPSLYEQYF. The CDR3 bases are TGTGCCAGCAGCTGGGGAGACCCTTCTCTCTACGAGCAGTACTTC.